This TCR beta chain comes out of a study of identical twins. The CDR3 length is 15 residues. V was pared by 0 bases and J by 4 bases, with 12 bases between. Germline CDR1 and CDR2: SGHRS and YFSETQ. This clonotype was counted between two and nine times. A universal primer binding site was introduced by template switching. The final cDNA contained unique molecular identifiers. TCRdb used MiXCR to reprocess the 5' RACE reads, holding one entry per CDR3 protein. The data show 650,000 to 750,000 distinct CDR3 sequences, 21% seen once. A further study also used this sample, focusing on T cells expressing NK-cell markers. As that study records: From sorted CD3+CD56+NKG2C+, CD3+CD56+NKG2C- and CD3+CD56-NKG2C+ T cells came the TCR beta repertoires. Dominant NKG2C+ clonotype frequencies of about 1.0-8% of CD8+ T cells were measured in more than 5 donors. HCMV specificity of expanded NKG2C+ T cell clones remained unclear.

The sample consisted of PBMCs. The source of this sequence is a woman aged 18-29 years in good health. The chain links TRBV5-1 to TRBJ2-3, with D maybe TRBD2 (6 bases). In DNA form, the CDR3 reads TGCGCCAGCAGCTTGGGACTAGGGGTCTCAGATACGCAGTATTTT. Its protein is CASSLGLGVSDTQYF.